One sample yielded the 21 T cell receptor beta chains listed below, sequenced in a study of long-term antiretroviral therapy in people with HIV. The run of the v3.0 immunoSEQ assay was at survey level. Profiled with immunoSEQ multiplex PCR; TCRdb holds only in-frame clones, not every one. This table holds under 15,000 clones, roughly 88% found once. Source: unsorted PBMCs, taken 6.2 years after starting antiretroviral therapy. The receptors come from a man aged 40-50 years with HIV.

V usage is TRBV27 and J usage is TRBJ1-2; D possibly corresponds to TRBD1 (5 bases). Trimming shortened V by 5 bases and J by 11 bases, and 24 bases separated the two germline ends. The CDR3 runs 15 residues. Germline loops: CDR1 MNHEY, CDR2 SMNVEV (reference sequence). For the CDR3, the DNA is TGTGCCAGCAGTCTCCTGGGAGGCAGGGTCGGGGGGTACACCTTC. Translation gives CASSLLGGRVGGYTF.

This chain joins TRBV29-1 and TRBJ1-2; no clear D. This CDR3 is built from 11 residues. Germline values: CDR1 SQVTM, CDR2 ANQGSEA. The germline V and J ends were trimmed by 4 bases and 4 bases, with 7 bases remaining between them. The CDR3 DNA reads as TGCAGCGTTGTCACGGCCTATGGCTACACCTTC. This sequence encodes CSVVTAYGYTF.

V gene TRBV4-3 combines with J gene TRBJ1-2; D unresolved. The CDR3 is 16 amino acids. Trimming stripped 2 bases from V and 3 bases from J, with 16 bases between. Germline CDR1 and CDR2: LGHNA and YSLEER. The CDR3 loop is CASSQTRTAVYYGYTF. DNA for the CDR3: TGCGCCAGCAGCCAAACCCGGACGGCGGTGTACTATGGCTACACCTTC.

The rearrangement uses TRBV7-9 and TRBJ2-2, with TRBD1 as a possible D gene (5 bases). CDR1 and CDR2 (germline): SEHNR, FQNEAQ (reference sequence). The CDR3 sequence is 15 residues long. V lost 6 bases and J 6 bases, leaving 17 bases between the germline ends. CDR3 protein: CASRTGSPVSGELFF. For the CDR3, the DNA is TGTGCCAGCAGAACAGGCAGCCCCGTATCCGGGGAGCTGTTTTTT.

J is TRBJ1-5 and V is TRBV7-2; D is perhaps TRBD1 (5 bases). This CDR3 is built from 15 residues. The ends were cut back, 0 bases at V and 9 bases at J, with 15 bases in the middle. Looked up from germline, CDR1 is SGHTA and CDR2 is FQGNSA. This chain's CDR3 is CASSLASQGAGPQHF. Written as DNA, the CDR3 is TGTGCCAGCAGCTTAGCGTCCCAAGGGGCCGGGCCCCAGCATTTT. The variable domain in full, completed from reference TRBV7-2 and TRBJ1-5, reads GAGVSQSPSNKVTEKGKDVELRCDPISGHTALYWYRQSLGQGLEFLIYFQGNSAPDKSGLPSDRFSAERTGGSVSTLTIQRTQQEDSAVYLCASSLASQGAGPQHFGDGTRLSIL.

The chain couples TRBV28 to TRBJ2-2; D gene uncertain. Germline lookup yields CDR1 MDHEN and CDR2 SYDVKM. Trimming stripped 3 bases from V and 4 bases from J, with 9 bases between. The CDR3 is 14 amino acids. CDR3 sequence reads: CASSLSRVTGELFF. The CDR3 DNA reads TGTGCCAGCAGTTTGAGTAGAGTCACCGGGGAGCTGTTTTTT.

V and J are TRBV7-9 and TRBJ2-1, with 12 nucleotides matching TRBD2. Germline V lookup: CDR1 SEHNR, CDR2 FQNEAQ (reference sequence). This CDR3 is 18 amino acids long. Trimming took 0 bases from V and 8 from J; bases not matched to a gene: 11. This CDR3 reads CASSLARLAGVRGYEQFF. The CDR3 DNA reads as TGTGCCAGCAGCTTAGCCCGACTAGCGGGAGTACGTGGCTATGAGCAGTTCTTC.

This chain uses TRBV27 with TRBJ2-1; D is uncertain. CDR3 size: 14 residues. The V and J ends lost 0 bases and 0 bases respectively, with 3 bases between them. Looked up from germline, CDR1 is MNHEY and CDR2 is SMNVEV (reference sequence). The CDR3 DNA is TGTGCCAGCAGTTTATCGGTCTCCTACAATGAGCAGTTCTTC. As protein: CASSLSVSYNEQFF.

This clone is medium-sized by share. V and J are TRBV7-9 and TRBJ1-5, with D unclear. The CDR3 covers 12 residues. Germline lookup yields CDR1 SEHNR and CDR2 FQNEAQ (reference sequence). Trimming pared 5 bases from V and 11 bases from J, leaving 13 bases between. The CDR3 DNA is TGTGCCAGCAGCCTCGATTTGAGGGCCCAGCATTTT. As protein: CASSLDLRAQHF.

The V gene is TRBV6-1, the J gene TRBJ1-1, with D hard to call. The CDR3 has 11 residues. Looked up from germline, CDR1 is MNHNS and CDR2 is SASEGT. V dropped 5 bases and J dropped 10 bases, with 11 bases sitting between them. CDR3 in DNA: TGTGCCAGCAGTAATCCGTCCCCAGCTTTCTTT. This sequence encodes CASSNPSPAFF.

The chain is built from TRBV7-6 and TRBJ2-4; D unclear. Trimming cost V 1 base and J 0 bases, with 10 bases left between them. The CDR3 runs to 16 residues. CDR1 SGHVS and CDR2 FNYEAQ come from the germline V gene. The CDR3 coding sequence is TGTGCCAGCAGCTTAGGGGTGGGCCTAGCCAAAAACATTCAGTACTTC. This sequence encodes CASSLGVGLAKNIQYF.

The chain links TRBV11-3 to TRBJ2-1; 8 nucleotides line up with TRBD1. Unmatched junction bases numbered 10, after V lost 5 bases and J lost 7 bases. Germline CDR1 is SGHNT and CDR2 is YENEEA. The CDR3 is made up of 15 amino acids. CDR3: CASSRTGTGRNEQFF. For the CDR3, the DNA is TGTGCCAGCAGCCGAACAGGGACAGGACGAAATGAGCAGTTCTTC.

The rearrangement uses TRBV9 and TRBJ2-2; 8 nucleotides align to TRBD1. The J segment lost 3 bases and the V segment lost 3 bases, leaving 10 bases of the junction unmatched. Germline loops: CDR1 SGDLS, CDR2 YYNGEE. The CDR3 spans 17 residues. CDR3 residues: CASSAHQGAGYTGELFF. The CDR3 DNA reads TGTGCCAGCAGCGCGCATCAGGGGGCCGGGTACACCGGGGAGCTGTTTTTT.

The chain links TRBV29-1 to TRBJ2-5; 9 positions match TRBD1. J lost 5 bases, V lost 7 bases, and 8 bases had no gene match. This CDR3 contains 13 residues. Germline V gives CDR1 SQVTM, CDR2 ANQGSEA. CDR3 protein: CSANGGQGETQYF. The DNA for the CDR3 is TGCAGCGCCAATGGCGGACAGGGGGAGACCCAGTACTTC.

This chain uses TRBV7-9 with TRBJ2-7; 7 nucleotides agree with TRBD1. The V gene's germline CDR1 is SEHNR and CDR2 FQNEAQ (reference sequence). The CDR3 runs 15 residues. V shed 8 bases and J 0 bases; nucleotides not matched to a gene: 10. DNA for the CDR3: TGTGCCAGCGGAGTAACAGGGGCCCCCTCCTACGAGCAGTACTTC. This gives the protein CASGVTGAPSYEQYF.

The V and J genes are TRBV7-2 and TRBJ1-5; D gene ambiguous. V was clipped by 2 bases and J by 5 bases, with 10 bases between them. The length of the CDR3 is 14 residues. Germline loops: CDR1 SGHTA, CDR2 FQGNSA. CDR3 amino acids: CASSLSQGYQPQHF. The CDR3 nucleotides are TGTGCCAGCAGCTTAAGTCAAGGGTATCAGCCCCAGCATTTT.

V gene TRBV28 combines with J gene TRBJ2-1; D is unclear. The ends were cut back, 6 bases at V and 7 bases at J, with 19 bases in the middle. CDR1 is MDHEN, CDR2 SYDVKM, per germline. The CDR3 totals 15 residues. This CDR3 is CASRSISSSWNEQFF. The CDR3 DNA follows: TGTGCCAGCAGGTCCATCTCCTCCTCTTGGAATGAGCAGTTCTTC.

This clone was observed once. The CDR3 DNA reads TGTGCCTGGAGTGGACAGGGTTCTCAGCCCCAGCATTTT. Translation gives CAWSGQGSQPQHF. The J gene is TRBJ1-5, the V gene TRBV30; 7 bases align to TRBD1. The J segment lost 6 bases and the V segment lost 1 base, leaving 3 bases of the junction unmatched. This CDR3 has 13 residues. CDR1 and CDR2 from the germline V gene are GTSNPN and SVGIG (reference sequence).

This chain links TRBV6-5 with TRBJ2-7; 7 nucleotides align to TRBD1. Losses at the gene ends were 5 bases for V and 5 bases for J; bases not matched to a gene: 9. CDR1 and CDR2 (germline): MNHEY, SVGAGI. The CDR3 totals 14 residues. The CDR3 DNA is TGTGCCAGCAGTACATCCGGGACAGACAACGAGCAGTACTTC. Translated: CASSTSGTDNEQYF.

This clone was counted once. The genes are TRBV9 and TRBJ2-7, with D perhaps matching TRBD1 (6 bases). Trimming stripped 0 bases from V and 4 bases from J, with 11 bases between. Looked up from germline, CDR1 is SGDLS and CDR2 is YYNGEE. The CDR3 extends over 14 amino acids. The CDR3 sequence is CASSVAGANYEQYF. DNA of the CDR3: TGTGCCAGCAGCGTAGCAGGGGCTAATTACGAGCAGTACTTC. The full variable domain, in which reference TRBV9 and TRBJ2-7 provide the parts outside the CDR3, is DSGVTQTPKHLITATGQRVTLRCSPRSGDLSVYWYQQSLDQGLQFLIQYYNGEERAKGNILERFSAQQFPDLHSELNLSSLELGDSALYFCASSVAGANYEQYFGPGTRLTVT.

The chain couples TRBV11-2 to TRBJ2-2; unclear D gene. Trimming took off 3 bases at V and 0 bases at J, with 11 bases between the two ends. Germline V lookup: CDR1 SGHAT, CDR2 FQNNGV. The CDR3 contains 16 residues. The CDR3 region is CASSFGIPANTGELFF. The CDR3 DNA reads TGTGCCAGCAGCTTTGGGATACCAGCGAACACCGGGGAGCTGTTTTTT.